The entry below describes one TCR beta chain. The antigen it binds to is not known. There are no base qualities to consult, and no much larger clone falls within one base. The CDR3 spans 13 residues, from the cysteine through the phenylalanine. Left in the record is the CDR3 DNA by itself, 39 bases read in frame from the first base. Trimming at the junction amounts to 5 bases on V and 4 bases on J, and the germline ends lie 11 bases apart. This entry is derived from a study of CD8 T cells in Susac syndrome (dated by TCRdb to about 2019). In terms of the full investigation: Among the Susac syndrome patients who were sequenced, clinically active disease was present in five or six and clinical remission was observed in roughly eight. At blood withdrawal, Susac syndrome patients were either therapy-naive, taking corticosteroids (in some cases with IVIg as well), or taking IVIg alone. Clonality of the CD8+ T cell repertoire was compared between over 10 healthy donors, about 14 Susac syndrome patients and some 15 multiple sclerosis patients. The study used repertoire sequencing to test whether antigen drove CD8+ T cell activation and differentiation in Susac syndrome. What the work shows at the level of the full study, not this receptor alone: CD8+ repertoires in Susac syndrome showed clonal expansion, which was highest in CD8+ TEMRA cells and was greater in clinically active patients than in remitting patients. The number of individuals in the TCR sequencing and HLA analysis was recognized as being relatively small. In the total CD8+ and CD8+ TEMRA repertoires, sixteen and five Susac-specific public clones, respectively, were identified.

RNA was extracted with the RNeasy kit and roughly 0.5 to 1 ug was reverse transcribed using random hexamers. TCR beta CDR3 regions were amplified with the immunoSEQ multiplex PCR assay covering 54 Vbeta and 13 Jbeta segments. Bias from PCR amplification was corrected by using a synthetic template baseline for primer optimization and for computational correction. Per the original workflow: Reads were annotated to V, D and J genes per IMGT and analyzed with immunoSEQ Analyzer, keeping only productive sequences. To calculate clonality, Shannon entropy was normalized by log2 of the number of productive unique sequences and then subtracted from one. For each patient and control, public and private clones were evaluated among the 100 most prevalent clones. Clones were defined as Susac-specific if absent from the healthy and MS cohorts, from 1052 published viral clones and from other ImmuneACCESS disease sequences. The raw public reads went through TCRdb reprocessing: fastp at Q25, MiXCR clone calling, in-frame beta chains kept. Rows with one shared CDR3 protein collapse into an entry with the most common genes and DNA. These V and J calls rely on TCRdb rather than the paper's analysis. The sample table records about 90,000 distinct CDR3 sequences; approximately 96% of these occur just once. The ten largest clones represent 0.62% of the sample.

Peripheral blood CD8+ and CD4+ T cells from healthy donors, Susac syndrome patients and multiple sclerosis patients were profiled using high-throughput TCR beta sequencing. The Susac syndrome patients fulfilled recently defined diagnostic criteria for either definite or probable disease. Bulk CD8+ and CD4+ T cells were purified by magnetic negative isolation, whereas CD8+ TEMRA cells were enriched by FACS. Blood was drawn into EDTA tubes, processed within 24 hours, and PBMCs were isolated by density gradient centrifugation. PBMCs destined for TCR sequencing were cryopreserved in liquid nitrogen and later thawed in a 37 °C water bath. Purity of sorted or isolated CD4+, CD8+ and CD8+ TEMRA cells was at least 90%.

This chain joins TRBV12-3 or TRBV12-4 to TRBJ1-1, with the D gene call left open. The TCR sequence derives from a human donor with Susac syndrome. Sequenced material: CD8+ T cells from PBMCs. CDR3 region: CASSLREVTEAFF. The DNA reads TGTGCCAGCAGTCTTCGCGAAGTCACTGAAGCTTTCTTT.